What follows are 31 T cell receptor beta chains derived from one specimen sequenced in a study of shared clonotypes between healthy human individuals. The protocol was immunoSEQ multiplex PCR, while the TCRdb copy is restricted to in-frame clones and leaves out a portion. The sample has roughly 2.5 million clones, around nine tenths seen once. Material for sequencing was naive CD4+ T cells sorted from blood. Regarding subset: CD45RA+ positively selected. Every receptor here comes from a young man in good health.

The chain joins TRBV2 to TRBJ1-3; D is undetermined. Trimming left V 5 bases short and J 0 bases short, with 8 bases between. The CDR3 covers 14 residues. From germline, CDR1 is SNHLY and CDR2 FYNNEI. The CDR3 DNA sequence: TGTGCCAGCAGTCCACAGCGCTCTGGAAACACCATATATTTT. Translating gives CASSPQRSGNTIYF.

V gene TRBV5-6 combines with J gene TRBJ2-3, with TRBD2 matching 7 bases. This CDR3 is built from 14 residues. Germline trimming cut 3 bases from V and 4 bases from J; bases unmatched to any gene: 5. Germline V gives CDR1 SGHDT, CDR2 YYEEEE. The CDR3 loop reads CASSSQRGADTQYF. The DNA of the CDR3 is TGTGCCAGCAGCTCACAGCGGGGTGCAGATACGCAGTATTTT.

The chain joins TRBV5-1 to TRBJ2-5; D is ambiguous. The ends were cut back, 4 bases at V and 0 bases at J, with 4 bases in the middle. CDR1 is SGHRS, CDR2 YFSETQ, per germline. This CDR3 contains 12 residues. CDR3 nucleotide sequence: TGCGCCAGCAGCAAGTACCAAGAGACCCAGTACTTC. Translated, it gives CASSKYQETQYF.

The chain recombines TRBV5-4 with TRBJ2-7; 7 bases map to TRBD1. With V trimmed by 4 bases and J by 6 bases, 16 bases remained unmatched. CDR3 size: 16 residues. Germline assignment: CDR1 SGHNT and CDR2 YYREEE (reference sequence). The CDR3 sequence is CASSDTRTGGRSEQYF. The CDR3 nucleotides are TGTGCCAGCAGCGACACGCGGACAGGCGGACGCTCCGAGCAGTACTTC.

The chain combines TRBV5-1 with TRBJ2-5; D is perhaps TRBD2 (6 bases). The CDR3 is made up of 15 amino acids. Per the germline V gene, CDR1 is SGHRS and CDR2 is YFSETQ. Trimming left V 0 bases short and J 6 bases short, with 15 bases between. CDR3 sequence (DNA): TGCGCCAGCAGCTTGGGGGGAGGCGATGTGCAGACCCAGTACTTC. This translates into CASSLGGGDVQTQYF.

V usage is TRBV9 and J usage is TRBJ2-7, with D tentatively TRBD2 (6 bases). The germline V gene encodes CDR1 SGDLS and CDR2 YYNGEE. V lost 0 bases and J 9 bases, leaving 13 bases between the germline ends. This CDR3 spans 13 amino acids. The CDR3, as DNA: TGTGCCAGCAGCGTAGGAAAGGAGGGGACGCAGTACTTC. Protein product: CASSVGKEGTQYF.

This chain uses TRBV10-2 with TRBJ1-5; 7 nucleotides match TRBD1. Germline trimming cut 5 bases from V and 4 bases from J; bases unmatched to any gene: 8. Germline CDR1 is WSHSY and CDR2 is SAAADI. The CDR3 extends over 15 amino acids. The CDR3 loop reads CASSRRDRTNQPQHF. The CDR3 nucleotides are TGCGCCAGCAGTCGCCGGGACAGAACAAATCAGCCCCAGCATTTT.

About this clone: The sample has other DNA sequences that encode this CDR3 too. The V and J genes are TRBV11-2 and TRBJ2-5; D unclear. This CDR3 region has 13 residues. Trimming removed 5 bases from V and 2 bases from J, with 9 bases in between. Per germline, CDR1 SGHAT and CDR2 FQNNGV. The CDR3 reads CASSLGFQETQYF. The CDR3 DNA sequence: TGTGCCAGCAGCCTCGGATTTCAAGAGACCCAGTACTTC.

V gene TRBV7-2 combines with J gene TRBJ1-1, with a tentative D call TRBD1 (6 bases). CDR3 length equals 15 residues. Trimming took 4 bases from V and 0 from J, leaving 12 bases between them. The germline gives CDR1 SGHTA, CDR2 FQGNSA. DNA for the CDR3: TGTGCCAGCAGCTATACAGGGACCATGAACACTGAAGCTTTCTTT. As protein: CASSYTGTMNTEAFF.

The genes are TRBV5-1 and TRBJ1-1; TRBD1 might be the D (6 bases). CDR1 is SGHRS, CDR2 YFSETQ, per germline. This CDR3 region has 13 residues. Trimming shortened V by 4 bases and J by 5 bases, and 12 bases separated the two germline ends. In DNA, the CDR3 is TGCGCCAGCAGCGTCCTGGGACATACTGAAGCTTTCTTT. Translating it yields CASSVLGHTEAFF.

V and J are TRBV5-1 and TRBJ2-7; D is perhaps TRBD2 (5 bases). This CDR3 has 15 residues. Looked up from germline, CDR1 is SGHRS and CDR2 is YFSETQ. V dropped 0 bases and J dropped 4 bases, with 14 bases sitting between them. The CDR3 region has the DNA TGCGCCAGCAGCTTGGCTACTAACGGAGGTTACGAGCAGTACTTC. Protein: CASSLATNGGYEQYF.

The J gene is TRBJ1-2, the V gene TRBV12-5; D unresolved. V dropped 5 bases and J dropped 2 bases, with 9 bases sitting between them. The CDR3 loop spans 13 amino acids. Germline-derived CDR1 and CDR2 are LGHNT and FRNRAP. The CDR3 sequence is CASGPRVNYGYTF. The CDR3 nucleotides read TGTGCTAGTGGTCCCAGAGTGAACTATGGCTACACCTTC.

Points on this clone: Other DNA sequences within the sample encode an identical CDR3. This chain connects TRBV7-6 to TRBJ2-7, with a possible D match to TRBD1 (5 bases). The CDR3 is 14 amino acids. Trimming stripped 1 base from V and 4 bases from J, with 11 bases between. Germline CDR1 reads SGHVS; CDR2 reads FNYEAQ. CDR3 bases: TGTGCCAGCAGCTTAGTTCCAGGGCTGTACGAGCAGTACTTC. Amino acid sequence: CASSLVPGLYEQYF.

DNA for the CDR3: TGTGCCAGTAGTACATACGGGACAGGGAGCGTCGGTGGCTACACCTTC. It translates to CASSTYGTGSVGGYTF. V gene TRBV19 combines with J gene TRBJ1-2, with TRBD1 identical over 9 bases. Germline assignment: CDR1 LNHDA and CDR2 SQIVND (reference sequence). J was trimmed by 7 bases and V by 4 bases; bases with no gene match: 13. The CDR3 has 16 residues.

V and J are TRBV7-8 and TRBJ1-3, with a weak D call TRBD1 (5 bases). This CDR3 is built from 14 residues. Trimming shortened V by 3 bases and J by 4 bases, and 10 bases separated the two germline ends. Germline V gene data show CDR1 as SGHVS and CDR2 as FQNEAQ. CDR3 residues: CASSFQGSGNTIYF. CDR3 coding DNA: TGTGCCAGCAGCTTCCAGGGCAGCGGAAACACCATATATTTT. The full variable domain, completed using reference TRBV7-8 and TRBJ1-3, is GAGVSQSPRYKVAKRGQDVALRCDPISGHVSLFWYQQALGQGPEFLTYFQNEAQLDKSGLPSDRFFAERPEGSVSTLKIQRTQQEDSAVYLCASSFQGSGNTIYFGEGSWLTVV.

A remark on this clone: The same CDR3 also results from other DNA sequences found in this sample. The chain joins TRBV18 to TRBJ2-5; 7 nucleotides align to TRBD2. The length of the CDR3 is 13 residues. Germline V gene sequence: CDR1 KGHSH, CDR2 LQKENI. V trimming: 3 bases; J trimming: 5 bases; junction bases outside the gene matches: 3. The chain's CDR3 is CASSPGGEETQYF. The CDR3 nucleotides read TGTGCCAGCTCACCGGGAGGGGAGGAGACCCAGTACTTC.

The V call is TRBV4-1, the J call TRBJ1-5; D is possibly TRBD1 (5 bases). Germline values: CDR1 MGHRA, CDR2 YSYEKL. This CDR3 has 16 residues. The germline V and J ends were trimmed by 1 base and 2 bases, with 12 bases remaining between them. This CDR3 reads CASSQVGQGRNQPQHF. CDR3 bases: TGCGCCAGCAGCCAAGTAGGCCAGGGCCGCAATCAGCCCCAGCATTTT.

V and J are TRBV27 and TRBJ1-4; no clear D gene. The CDR3 has 15 amino acids. Deletions cut 5 bases from V and 0 bases from J, with 10 bases between. Looked up from germline, CDR1 is MNHEY and CDR2 is SMNVEV (reference sequence). As DNA, the CDR3 is TGTGCCAGCAGTGGATCTTATGCAACTAATGAAAAACTGTTTTTT. This codes for CASSGSYATNEKLFF.

The J gene is TRBJ1-1, the V gene TRBV18, with 7 nucleotides matching TRBD1. J lost 0 bases, V lost 4 bases, and 8 bases had no gene match. The CDR3 covers 16 residues. Germline V gene lookup returns CDR1 KGHSH and CDR2 LQKENI. The chain's CDR3 is CASSLDRPSLNTEAFF. DNA of the CDR3: TGTGCCAGCTCACTGGACAGGCCATCGTTGAACACTGAAGCTTTCTTT.

The rearrangement uses TRBV10-2 and TRBJ1-6, with D hard to call. This CDR3 is 15 amino acids long. V lost 8 bases and J 9 bases, leaving 20 bases between the germline ends. Germline assignment: CDR1 WSHSY and CDR2 SAAADI. The CDR3 protein is CASRPLSQSTSPLHF. CDR3 in DNA: TGCGCCAGCCGACCCCTTTCTCAGTCTACTTCACCCCTCCACTTT.

A word on this clone: In the same sample, other DNA sequences code for this CDR3. The chain recombines TRBV2 with TRBJ1-4; no firm D call. V was trimmed by 2 bases and J by 8 bases, leaving 6 bases between them. The germline CDR1 and CDR2 sequences are SNHLY and FYNNEI. The CDR3 sequence is 12 residues long. The CDR3 coding sequence is TGTGCCAGCAGTGAAAGGTCAGAAAAACTGTTTTTT. Translation: CASSERSEKLFF.

The chain recombines TRBV6-6 with TRBJ2-5; TRBD1 agrees at 9 bases. V trimming: 0 bases; J trimming: 5 bases; junction bases outside the gene matches: 7. Germline CDR1 and CDR2: MNHNY and SVGAGI (reference sequence). The CDR3 runs to 16 residues. The CDR3 sequence: CASSYSGQGLVETQYF. The DNA of the CDR3 is TGTGCCAGCAGTTACTCTGGACAGGGGTTGGTGGAGACCCAGTACTTC.

The rearrangement links TRBV5-1 to TRBJ2-2; 7 bases are shared with TRBD2. After removal of 4 bases from V and 2 bases from J, the junction contained 5 bases not matched to a gene. Per the germline V gene, CDR1 is SGHRS and CDR2 is YFSETQ. The CDR3 is made up of 15 amino acids. The CDR3 loop reads CASSISGVNTGELFF. Written as DNA, the CDR3 is TGCGCCAGCAGCATAAGCGGGGTAAACACCGGGGAGCTGTTTTTT.

The rearrangement links TRBV4-1 to TRBJ2-7; 9 bases align to TRBD2. CDR1 and CDR2 from the germline V gene are MGHRA and YSYEKL. The CDR3 totals 17 residues. The V segment lost 3 bases and the J segment 4 bases; nucleotides outside the gene matches: 13. The chain's CDR3 is CASSHSTVREGLYEQYF. The DNA for the CDR3 is TGCGCCAGCAGCCATTCTACGGTGCGGGAGGGCCTATACGAGCAGTACTTC.

To note about this clone: This CDR3 is also generated by other DNA sequences in the sample. This rearrangement joins TRBV4-2 to TRBJ2-5, with D uncertain. The V end was cut by 0 bases, the J end by 4 bases, with 6 bases between. Germline V gives CDR1 LGHNA, CDR2 YNFKEQ. The CDR3 loop spans 13 amino acids. The chain's CDR3 is CASSQDVGETQYF. As DNA, the CDR3 is TGTGCCAGCAGCCAAGATGTGGGAGAGACCCAGTACTTC.

The count of this clone is one. The CDR3 reads CASRVGGTPYGYTF. The CDR3 DNA reads as TGTGCCAGCAGGGTTGGCGGGACCCCCTATGGCTACACCTTC. This chain joins TRBV5-4 and TRBJ1-2, with D maybe TRBD1 (5 bases). V shed 5 bases and J shed 4 bases, with 15 bases lying between them. The CDR3 consists of 14 residues. The germline gives CDR1 SGHNT, CDR2 YYREEE (reference sequence).

V gene TRBV6-5 combines with J gene TRBJ2-7, with D uncertain. CDR1 and CDR2 (germline): MNHEY, SVGAGI. CDR3 length: 13 amino acids. V lost 2 bases and J 0 bases, leaving 5 bases between the germline ends. The CDR3 sequence is CASSYSNSYEQYF. CDR3 in DNA: TGTGCCAGCAGTTACAGCAACTCCTACGAGCAGTACTTC.

The rearrangement joins TRBV18 to TRBJ2-6; D uncertain. Germline V gives CDR1 KGHSH, CDR2 LQKENI. V was shortened by 2 bases and J by 0 bases, with 11 bases between the two germline ends. This CDR3 has 17 amino acids. The CDR3: CASSPEFSASGANVLTF. The CDR3 bases are TGTGCCAGCTCACCAGAATTCAGTGCCTCTGGGGCCAACGTCCTGACTTTC.

The rearrangement uses TRBV7-3 and TRBJ2-7, with 12 positions matching TRBD1. CDR1 SGHTA and CDR2 FQGTGA come from the germline V gene. With 1 base clipped from V and 4 bases from J, the junction kept 11 bases outside the gene matches. The CDR3 is made up of 18 amino acids. In DNA, the CDR3 is TGTGCCAGCAGCTTAATTATTTGGGGGACAGGGGGCCTATACGAGCAGTACTTC. Translated, it gives CASSLIIWGTGGLYEQYF.

This sequence joins TRBV12-5 and TRBJ2-5; tentatively, D is TRBD1 (5 bases). In germline, CDR1 is LGHNT, CDR2 FRNRAP. The CDR3 spans 14 residues. V lost 4 bases and J lost 1, with 10 bases in between. The CDR3 DNA reads TGTGCTAGTGGTTCAGGGTTCCCCCAAGAGACCCAGTACTTC. Translating gives CASGSGFPQETQYF. Based on the CDR3 plus reference TRBV12-5 and TRBJ2-5, the full variable domain is DARVTQTPRHKVTEMGQEVTMRCQPILGHNTVFWYRQTMMQGLELLAYFRNRAPLDDSGMPKDRFSAEMPDATLATLKIQPSEPRDSAVYFCASGSGFPQETQYFGPGTRLLVL.

This chain connects TRBV6-5 to TRBJ2-3; no clear D gene. The CDR3 contains 12 residues. Germline loops: CDR1 MNHEY, CDR2 SVGAGI. V dropped 8 bases and J dropped 11 bases, with 17 bases sitting between them. The CDR3 DNA is TGTGCCAGCGGTGAACGGGCCTCGAGGCAGTATTTT. Residues: CASGERASRQYF.